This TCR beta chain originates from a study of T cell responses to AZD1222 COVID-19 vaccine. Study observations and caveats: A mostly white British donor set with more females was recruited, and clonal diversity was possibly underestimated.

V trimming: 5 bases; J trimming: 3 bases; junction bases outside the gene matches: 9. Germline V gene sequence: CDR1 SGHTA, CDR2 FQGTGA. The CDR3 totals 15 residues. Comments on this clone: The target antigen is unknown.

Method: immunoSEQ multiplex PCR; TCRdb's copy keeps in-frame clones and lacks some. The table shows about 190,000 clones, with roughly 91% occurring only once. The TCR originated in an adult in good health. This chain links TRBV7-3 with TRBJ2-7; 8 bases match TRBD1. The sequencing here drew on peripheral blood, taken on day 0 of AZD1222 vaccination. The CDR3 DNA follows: TGTGCCAGCAGCGCAAACACAGGGGGAGTCTACGAGCAGTACTTC. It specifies CASSANTGGVYEQYF.